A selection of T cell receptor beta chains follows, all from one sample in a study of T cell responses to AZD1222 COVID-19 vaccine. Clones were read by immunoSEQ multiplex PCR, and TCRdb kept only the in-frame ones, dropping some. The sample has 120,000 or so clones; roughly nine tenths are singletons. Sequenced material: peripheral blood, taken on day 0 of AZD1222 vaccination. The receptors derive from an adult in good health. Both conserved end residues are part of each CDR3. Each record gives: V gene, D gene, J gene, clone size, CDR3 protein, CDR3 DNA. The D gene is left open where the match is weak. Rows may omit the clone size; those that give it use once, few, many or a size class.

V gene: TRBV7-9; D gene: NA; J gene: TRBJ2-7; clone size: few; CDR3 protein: CASSPDRTVDEQYF; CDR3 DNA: TGTGCCAGCAGCCCCGATAGGACCGTAGACGAGCAGTACTTC
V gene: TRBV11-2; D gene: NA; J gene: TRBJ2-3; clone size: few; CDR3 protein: CASSFQGDTDTQYF; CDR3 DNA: TGTGCCAGCAGTTTCCAGGGAGACACAGATACGCAGTATTTT
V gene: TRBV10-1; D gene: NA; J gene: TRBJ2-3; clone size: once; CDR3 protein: CASSYAGSDTQYF; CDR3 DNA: TGCGCCAGCAGCTACGCCGGGTCAGATACGCAGTATTTT
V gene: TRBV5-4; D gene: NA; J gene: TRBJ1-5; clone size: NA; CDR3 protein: CASSLQGGGNQPQHF; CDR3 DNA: TGTGCCAGCAGCTTGCAAGGGGGAGGAAACCAGCCCCAGCATTTT
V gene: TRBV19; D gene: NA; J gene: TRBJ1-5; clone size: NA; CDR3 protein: CASGGDRVNQPQHF; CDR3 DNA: TGTGCCAGTGGGGGCGACAGAGTTAATCAGCCCCAGCATTTT
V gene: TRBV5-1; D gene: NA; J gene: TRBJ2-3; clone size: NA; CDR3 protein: CASSPGDTDTQYF; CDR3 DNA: TGCGCCAGCAGCCCGGGGGACACAGATACGCAGTATTTT
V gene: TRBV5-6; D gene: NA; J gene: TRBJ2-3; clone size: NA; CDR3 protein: CASSRIAEILTDTQYF; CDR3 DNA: TGTGCCAGCAGCCGAATAGCGGAGATACTCACAGATACGCAGTATTTT
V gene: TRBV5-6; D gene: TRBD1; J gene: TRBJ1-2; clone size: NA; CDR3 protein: CASSLGGGFGYTF; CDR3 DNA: TGTGCCAGCAGCTTGGGAGGGGGCTTTGGCTACACCTTC
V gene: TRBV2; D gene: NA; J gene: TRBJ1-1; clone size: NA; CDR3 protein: CASSDTGLDTEAFF; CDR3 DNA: TGTGCCAGCAGCGACACAGGGCTTGACACTGAAGCTTTCTTT
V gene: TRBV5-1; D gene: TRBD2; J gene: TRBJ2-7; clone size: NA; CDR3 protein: CASSLVAGITTPPYF; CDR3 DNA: TGCGCCAGCAGCTTGGTAGCGGGCATTACTACCCCTCCGTACTTC
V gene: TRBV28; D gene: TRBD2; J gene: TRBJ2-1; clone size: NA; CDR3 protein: CASSRTSVQFF; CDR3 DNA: TGTGCCAGCAGTCGAACTAGCGTCCAGTTCTTC
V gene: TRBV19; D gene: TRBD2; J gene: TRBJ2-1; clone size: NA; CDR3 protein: CASSSLAGGENEQFF; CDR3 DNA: TGTGCCAGTAGTTCGCTAGCGGGAGGGGAGAATGAGCAGTTCTTC
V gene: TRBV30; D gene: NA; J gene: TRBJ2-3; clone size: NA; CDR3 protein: CAWSAGISSDTQYF; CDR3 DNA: TGTGCCTGGAGTGCGGGCATATCCTCAGATACGCAGTATTTT
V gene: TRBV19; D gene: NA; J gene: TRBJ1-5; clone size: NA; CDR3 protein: CATSRGNQPQHF; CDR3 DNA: TGTGCCACCTCGAGGGGGAATCAGCCCCAGCATTTT
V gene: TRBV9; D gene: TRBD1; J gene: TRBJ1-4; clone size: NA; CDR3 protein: CASSRGAQGELFF; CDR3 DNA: TGTGCCAGCAGCCGAGGGGCCCAGGGGGAACTGTTTTTT
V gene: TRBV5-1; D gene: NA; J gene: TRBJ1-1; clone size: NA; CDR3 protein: CASREGDTEAFF; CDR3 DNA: TGCGCCAGCAGGGAAGGGGACACTGAAGCTTTCTTT
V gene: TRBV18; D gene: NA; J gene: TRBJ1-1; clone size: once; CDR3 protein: CASSLGTSYTEAFF; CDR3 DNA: TGTGCCAGCTCACTCGGGACCTCTTACACTGAAGCTTTCTTT
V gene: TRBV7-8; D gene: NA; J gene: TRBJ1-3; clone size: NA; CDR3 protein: CASSSDRGTGNTIYF; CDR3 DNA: TGTGCCAGCAGCTCCGACCGGGGAACTGGAAACACCATATATTTT
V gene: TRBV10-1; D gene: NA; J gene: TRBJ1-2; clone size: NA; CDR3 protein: CASSQDLNYGYTF; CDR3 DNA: TGCGCCAGCAGTCAGGACCTAAACTATGGCTACACCTTC
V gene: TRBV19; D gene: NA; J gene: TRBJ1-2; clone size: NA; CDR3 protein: CASSTGQLYGYTF; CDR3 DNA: TGTGCCAGTAGTACAGGGCAACTCTATGGCTACACCTTC
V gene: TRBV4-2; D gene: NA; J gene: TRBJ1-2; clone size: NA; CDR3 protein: CASSQSVGTIYGYTF; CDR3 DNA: TGTGCCAGCAGCCAATCGGTTGGGACAATTTATGGCTACACCTTC
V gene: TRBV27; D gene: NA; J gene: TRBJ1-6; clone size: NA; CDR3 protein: CASSPRGGGSNSPLHF; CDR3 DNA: TGTGCCAGCAGTCCCCGCGGGGGCGGTTCGAATTCACCCCTCCACTTT
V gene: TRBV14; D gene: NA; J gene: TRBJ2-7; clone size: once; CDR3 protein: CASSQGRVGEQYF; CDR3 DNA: TGTGCCAGCAGCCAAGGCCGCGTGGGGGAGCAGTACTTC
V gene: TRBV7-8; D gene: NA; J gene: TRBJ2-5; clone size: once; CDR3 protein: CASRRARQETQYF; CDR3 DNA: TGTGCCAGCCGACGGGCACGCCAAGAGACCCAGTACTTC
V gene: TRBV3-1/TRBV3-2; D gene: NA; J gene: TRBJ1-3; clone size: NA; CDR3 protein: CASSQDPRNTIYF; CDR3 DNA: TGTGCCAGCAGCCAAGACCCCCGAAACACCATATATTTT
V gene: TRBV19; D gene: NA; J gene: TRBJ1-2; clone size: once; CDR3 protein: CASSIDLAPGYGYTF; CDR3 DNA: TGTGCCAGTAGTATAGATCTGGCCCCCGGCTATGGCTACACCTTC
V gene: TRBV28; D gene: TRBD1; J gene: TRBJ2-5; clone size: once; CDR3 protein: CASNKQGSFQETQYF; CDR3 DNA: TGTGCCAGCAACAAACAGGGGAGCTTCCAAGAGACCCAGTACTTC
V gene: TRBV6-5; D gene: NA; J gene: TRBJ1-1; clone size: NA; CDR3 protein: CASRPGTQVPEAFF; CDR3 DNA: TGTGCCAGCAGACCCGGGACACAAGTACCTGAAGCTTTCTTT
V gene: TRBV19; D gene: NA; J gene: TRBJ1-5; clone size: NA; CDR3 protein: CASSMNSNQPQHF; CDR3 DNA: TGTGCCAGTAGCATGAATAGCAATCAGCCCCAGCATTTT
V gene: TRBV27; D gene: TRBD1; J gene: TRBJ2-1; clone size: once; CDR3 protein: CASSSGTEIYNEQFF; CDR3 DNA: TGTGCCAGCAGTTCCGGGACAGAAATCTACAATGAGCAGTTCTTC
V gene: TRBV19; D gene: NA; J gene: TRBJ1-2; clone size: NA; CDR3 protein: CASRNTGSSSYGYTF; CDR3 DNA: TGTGCCAGTAGAAACACCGGGTCTTCATCCTATGGCTACACCTTC
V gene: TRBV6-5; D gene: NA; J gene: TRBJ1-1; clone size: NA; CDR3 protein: CASTRSMNTEAFF; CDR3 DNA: TGTGCCAGCACGCGGAGCATGAACACTGAAGCTTTCTTT
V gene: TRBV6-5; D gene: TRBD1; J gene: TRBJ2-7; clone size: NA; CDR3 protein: CASRDTGGRSEQYF; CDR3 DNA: TGTGCCAGCAGGGATACAGGGGGGAGAAGCGAGCAGTACTTC
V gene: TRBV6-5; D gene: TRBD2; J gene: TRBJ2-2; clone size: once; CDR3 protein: CASRASGRAAGELFF; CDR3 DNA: TGTGCCAGCAGGGCGAGCGGGAGGGCTGCCGGGGAGCTGTTTTTT
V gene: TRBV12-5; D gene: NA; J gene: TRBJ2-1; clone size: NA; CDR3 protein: CASGFEGGTSLNNEQFF; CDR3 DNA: TGTGCTAGTGGTTTTGAAGGCGGGACGAGCCTGAACAATGAGCAGTTCTTC
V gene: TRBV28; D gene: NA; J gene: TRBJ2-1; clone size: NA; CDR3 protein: CASSLMGRGYNEQFF; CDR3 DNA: TGTGCCAGCAGTTTAATGGGGCGCGGATACAATGAGCAGTTCTTC